One and the same sample provided the 3 T cell receptor beta chains below, sequenced in a study of vaccination effects on CD4 cells after COVID-19. Viral peptide pools were used in the ViraFEST assay to expand antigen-specific CD4+ T cells, and sequencing came afterward. Following 10 days of culture, CD4+ T cells were isolated. Participants got two doses of BNT162b2 or mRNA-1273 vaccine. These receptors' antigens are unknown. Some clones are missing from TCRdb's copy, which holds only in-frame ones; the method was immunoSEQ multiplex PCR. The sample shows tens of thousands of clones, approximately 69% of them seen only once. The sequencing used CD4+ T cells from PBMCs cultured with SARS-CoV-2 spike peptides, collected after COVID-19 vaccination. These receptors were collected from a human donor who received a COVID-19 vaccine.

V and J are TRBV6-5 and TRBJ2-2, with D hard to call. Deletions cut 6 bases from V and 1 base from J, with 6 bases between. The CDR3 loop spans 13 amino acids. The germline gives CDR1 MNHEY, CDR2 SVGAGI. This CDR3 is CASSGGNTGELFF. CDR3 nucleotides: TGTGCCAGCAGCGGCGGGAACACCGGGGAGCTGTTTTTT.

Remarks on this clone: The same CDR3 arises from other DNA sequences in this sample as well. The rearrangement links TRBV9 to TRBJ2-3, with D hard to call. The ends were cut back, 0 bases at V and 0 bases at J, with 8 bases in the middle. The CDR3 sequence is 15 residues long. In germline, CDR1 is SGDLS, CDR2 YYNGEE. The CDR3 nucleotides are TGTGCCAGCAGCGTAGGAAGCGTAAGCACAGATACGCAGTATTTT. This sequence encodes CASSVGSVSTDTQYF.

This clone is termed medium-sized. The chain combines TRBV19 with TRBJ2-1; tentatively, D is TRBD2 (6 bases). CDR1 is LNHDA and CDR2 is SQIVND in the germline V gene (reference sequence). Trimming took off 3 bases at V and 1 base at J, with 10 bases between the two ends. CDR3 length: 15 residues. Written as DNA, the CDR3 is TGTGCCAGTAGTATCCCGGGAGATTCCTACAATGAGCAGTTCTTC. Encoded protein: CASSIPGDSYNEQFF.